What follows describes a single T cell receptor (beta chain). This clonotype appeared many times. No cognate antigen has been identified for it. One base away there is no much larger clone; base qualities are not given. In the ophthalmopathy patients, disease was moderately to severely active, with a Clinical Activity Score of 3 or more, a NOSPECS grade of 4 or more, and a duration of less than 3 months. Exclusion was applied to patients with uncontrolled infections, other autoimmune diseases, pregnancy or lactation. Diagnoses relied on clinical symptoms, serum thyroxine and TRAb, thyroid ultrasound and orbital computed tomography. PBMCs were separated from under 11 ml of fresh peripheral blood using Ficoll-Paque density gradient centrifugation. Trizol reagent was used to extract total RNA, and RNA quality was then checked on an Agilent 2100 Bioanalyzer. The CDR3 numbers 12 residues from cysteine through phenylalanine. The read is trimmed to its CDR3 DNA, 36 bases read in frame from base 1. The junction shows trimming of 1 base on V and 10 bases on J, plus 11 bases between the germline ends. In the germline V gene, CDR1 corresponds to SQVTM and CDR2 to ANQGSEA.

The data stem from a study of T cells in Graves' hyperthyroidism and ophthalmopathy (dated by TCRdb to 2018 to 2020). At the level of the whole study: Peripheral blood samples were taken at initial diagnosis, before any treatment was given. A discovery cohort of roughly 100 patients, roughly 40 with Graves' ophthalmopathy and 57 with stable Graves' hyperthyroidism, was used to find distinguishing TCR V-J signatures. TCR Vbeta CDR3 sequencing of approximately 140 peripheral blood samples (over 40 ophthalmopathy, 70 to 85 hyperthyroidism and approximately 17 progressor patients) is reported in the paper. The study also compared thyroid tissue and blood T-cell repertoires from more than 5 Graves' hyperthyroidism patients. Prospective prediction of ophthalmopathy was tested in an independent validation cohort consisting of roughly 19 hyperthyroidism patients and 17 patients who later progressed to ophthalmopathy. For training and testing, the roughly 93 patients in the discovery cohort were randomly divided in a 7:3 ratio. After blood sampling, hyperthyroidism patients were treated with methimazole at a starting dose of 30 mg daily, and ophthalmopathy patients were treated with high-dose intravenous methylprednisolone.

TCR beta CDR3 regions were amplified from RNA transcripts. A first-round RT-PCR of the TCR CDR3 used the HTBI primer set with the Qiagen OneStep RT-PCR kit. Libraries were constructed in a second round of multiplex PCR, after which size selection and purification were performed. The libraries were sequenced on an Illumina HiSeq2000 using paired-end 100 bp reads. On the study's bioinformatics: SOAPnuke was used to process the raw data, throwing out any read that contained adapters or uncalled bases, had a mean Phred below 15, or lacked an exact constant-primer or identifier match. High-quality paired reads were merged using COPE v1.2.5, and each unique nucleotide sequence was defined as a clonotype. MiTCR v1.1 was used to align clonotypes to the IMGT TRBV, TRBD and TRBJ reference segments. Analysis was restricted to V-J combinations with a frequency above 0.0001, which covered approximately 99% of repertoires. The TCS score was defined as the ratio of F50 (clonal expansion) to E x V (chaos), calculated using BLOSUM62-based TCRdist between CDR3 peptides within each V-J. Welch's t-statistics and random forest reduced around 550 V-J features to 10 to 15, which were used in a naive Bayes classifier (R e1071). TCRdb itself trimmed the public reads at Q25 with fastp, ran MiXCR and retained productive beta chains. When rows share a CDR3 protein, they turn into one entry using the most common DNA and genes. Clone size and V and J calls follow TCRdb, not the original study. This sample lists hundreds of thousands of distinct CDR3 sequences; 20% were detected once. The ten largest account for more than 30% of the sample.

Results and caveats for the whole study, not just this receptor: In cross-validation, a model built on a 13 V-J signature told ophthalmopathy apart from stable hyperthyroidism with approximately 90% sensitivity and about 81% specificity, and in testing the same model reached 80%/75%. In validation, the model predicted progression to ophthalmopathy a median of 6.5 months before onset, with approximately 68% sensitivity and about 75% specificity. Sample size was not statistically predetermined, and blinding of investigators to group allocation was not performed. Most expanded thyroid clonotypes (frequency above 0.001) were also detected in blood, suggesting blood repertoires may reflect thyroid immune responses.

The TCR comes from a man younger than 45 with Graves' ophthalmopathy. Specimen: blood. Here the chain combines TRBV29-1 and TRBJ2-1; the D gene cannot be resolved reliably. Here is the DNA: TGCAGCGTTGAAGTCTTAGGGTCCGAGCAGTTCTTC. Translated, it reads CSVEVLGSEQFF.